This T cell receptor beta chain was captured by sequencing in a study of naive and memory T cell subsets. Study-level results: Each distinct alpha or beta sequence counts as one clonotype.

Remarks on this clonotype: Its target is unknown.

Two oligonucleotides, mixed equimolar, formed the beta constant-region primer covering TRBC1 and TRBC2. Each CDR3 protein gets one entry after TCRdb re-called the UMI-ligation and nested PCR reads with MiXCR. Of 100,000 or so distinct CDR3 sequences in the sample, 7% to 8% were seen once. Germline CDR1 LNHNV, CDR2 YYDKDF (reference sequence). V was shortened by 0 bases and J by 4 bases, with 4 bases between the two germline ends. The CDR3 runs to 13 residues. After the first PCR, alpha and beta chain libraries were processed separately. CMV status came from CD4+ IFNgamma after overnight CMV lysate stimulation. Four subsets defined by CD45RA and CD27 were sorted after CD3, CD4, CD8 and live/dead staining.

The chain has TRBV15 and TRBJ2-4, with D uncertain. The TCR sequence derives from a human donor in good health. Sequenced sample: central memory CD4+ T cells from blood. The CDR3 reads CATSRELKNIQYF. The CDR3 DNA follows: TGTGCCACCAGCAGAGAACTAAAAAACATTCAGTACTTC.